The rows below give T cell receptor beta chains drawn from one sample of a study of T-cell reconstitution after alpha-beta-depleted transplantation in children. One entry per CDR3 protein, called by TCRdb with MiXCR from the PCR reads. In the table there are about 110,000 distinct CDR3 sequences, 5% to 8% of which are singletons. Material: PBMCs, mostly from graft donor cells, obtained 360 days after TCRalphabeta/CD19-depleted stem cell transplant. The receptors originated from a male patient between 2 and 10 years old who had a stem cell transplant for acute lymphoblastic leukemia, so the T cells may come from the graft donor. The CDR3 runs from the conserved cysteine through the conserved F or W. Each record gives: V gene, D gene, CDR3 protein. The D gene is left open where the match is weak.

>TRBV5-1|NA
CASSPRIQETQYF
>TRBV24-1|NA
CATSDFEDGELFF
>TRBV25-1|NA
CASSDGSYNSPLHF
>TRBV30|NA
CAWSVNVPYEQYF
>TRBV4-2|NA
CASSQDLGRSNQPQHF
>TRBV10-3|NA
CAISESITGKVARENIQYF
>TRBV11-2|NA
CASSLSVAYEQYF
>TRBV4-3|NA
CASSQSGGRATEAFF
>TRBV11-3|NA
CASSKGGAPYNEQFF
>TRBV20-1|NA
CSARALRGTDTQYF
>TRBV3-1|NA
CASSRERHEQYF
>TRBV9|TRBD1
CASSTGQGRNSPLHF
>TRBV29-1|NA
CSAWGAEAFF
>TRBV6-1|NA
CASSEGNQPQHF
>TRBV25-1|TRBD1
CASSDPLQGAAETQYF
>TRBV11-1|NA
CASSLGTSPKETQYF
>TRBV7-9|NA
CASSLAGTESSYEQYF